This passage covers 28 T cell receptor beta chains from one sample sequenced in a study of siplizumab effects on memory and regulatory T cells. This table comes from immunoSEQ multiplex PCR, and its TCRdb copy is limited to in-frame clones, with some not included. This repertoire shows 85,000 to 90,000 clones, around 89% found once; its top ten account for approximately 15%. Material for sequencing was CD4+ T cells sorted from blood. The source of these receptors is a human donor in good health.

This CDR3 is CAGGRGIGTGELFF. In DNA, the CDR3 is TGTGCCGGCGGGCGGGGTATTGGCACCGGGGAGCTGTTTTTT. The chain combines TRBV6-5 with TRBJ2-2; a weak D match, TRBD2 (6 bases). The V and J ends lost 11 bases and 4 bases respectively, with 17 bases between them. Looked up from germline, CDR1 is MNHEY and CDR2 is SVGAGI. This CDR3 spans 14 amino acids.

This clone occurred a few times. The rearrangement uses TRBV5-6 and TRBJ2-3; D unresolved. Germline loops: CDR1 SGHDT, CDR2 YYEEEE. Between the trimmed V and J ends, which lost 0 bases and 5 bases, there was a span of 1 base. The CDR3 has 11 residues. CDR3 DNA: TGTGCCAGCAGCTTGGGAGATACGCAGTATTTT. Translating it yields CASSLGDTQYF.

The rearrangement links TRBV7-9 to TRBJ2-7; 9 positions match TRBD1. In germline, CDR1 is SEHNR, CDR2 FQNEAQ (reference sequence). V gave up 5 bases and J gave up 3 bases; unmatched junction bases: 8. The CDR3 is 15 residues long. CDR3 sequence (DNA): TGTGCCAGCAGCCTCCCAGACAGGGGGTTCTACGAGCAGTACTTC. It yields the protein CASSLPDRGFYEQYF.

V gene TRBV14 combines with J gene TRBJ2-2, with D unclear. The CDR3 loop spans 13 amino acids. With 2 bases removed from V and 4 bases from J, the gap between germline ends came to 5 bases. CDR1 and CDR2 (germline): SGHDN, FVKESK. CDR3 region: CASSQQFTGELFF. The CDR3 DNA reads TGTGCCAGCAGCCAACAGTTCACCGGGGAGCTGTTTTTT.

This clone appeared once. The CDR3 DNA reads TGTGCCAGCAGTCCGGACAGCGGCGGACCTGGAAACACCATATATTTT. This codes for CASSPDSGGPGNTIYF. The chain is built from TRBV2 and TRBJ1-3; possibly TRBD1 for D (6 bases). Germline assignment: CDR1 SNHLY and CDR2 FYNNEI. V lost 5 bases to trimming and J lost 2 bases, with 16 bases between them. This CDR3 spans 16 amino acids.

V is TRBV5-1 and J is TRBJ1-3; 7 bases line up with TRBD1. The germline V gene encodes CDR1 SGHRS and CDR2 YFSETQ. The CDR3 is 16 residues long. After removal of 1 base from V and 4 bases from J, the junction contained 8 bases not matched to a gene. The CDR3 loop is CASSLSSGQRGNTIYF. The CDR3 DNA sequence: TGCGCCAGCAGCTTGTCCTCGGGACAGCGCGGAAACACCATATATTTT.

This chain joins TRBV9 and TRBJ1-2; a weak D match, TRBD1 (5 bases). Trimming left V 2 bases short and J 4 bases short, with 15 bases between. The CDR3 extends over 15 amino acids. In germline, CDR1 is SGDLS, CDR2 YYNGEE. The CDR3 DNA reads TGTGCCAGCAGCGTCGGAAATTCAGGGTCCTATGGCTACACCTTC. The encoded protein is CASSVGNSGSYGYTF.

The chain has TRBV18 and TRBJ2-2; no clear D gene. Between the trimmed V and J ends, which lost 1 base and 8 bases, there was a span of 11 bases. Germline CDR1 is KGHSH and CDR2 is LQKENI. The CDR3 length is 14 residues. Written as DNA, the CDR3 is TGTGCCAGCTCACCACTCCCTGTGAGTGGGGAGCTGTTTTTT. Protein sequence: CASSPLPVSGELFF.

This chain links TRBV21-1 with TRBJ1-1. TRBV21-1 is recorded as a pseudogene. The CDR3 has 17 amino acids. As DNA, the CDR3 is TGTGCCAGCAGCAAACGGGAGGAGGGGTGGGGGAACACTGAAGCTTTCTTT. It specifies CASSKREEGWGNTEAFF.

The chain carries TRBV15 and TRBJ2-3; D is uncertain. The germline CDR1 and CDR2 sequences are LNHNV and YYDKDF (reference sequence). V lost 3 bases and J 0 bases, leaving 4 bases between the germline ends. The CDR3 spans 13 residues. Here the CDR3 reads CATSRGSTDTQYF. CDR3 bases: TGTGCCACCAGCAGGGGGAGCACAGATACGCAGTATTTT.

The CDR3 bases are TGCGCCAGCGGGGGCCGGGCTTTACAATATAGGGGCAATCAGCCCCAGCATTTT. Protein: CASGGRALQYRGNQPQHF. The chain carries TRBV10-1 and TRBJ1-5, with a tentative D call TRBD1 (6 bases). Trimming removed 8 bases from V and 2 bases from J, with 25 bases in between. The CDR3 covers 18 residues. Germline V gene lookup returns CDR1 WNHNN and CDR2 SYGVQD (reference sequence).

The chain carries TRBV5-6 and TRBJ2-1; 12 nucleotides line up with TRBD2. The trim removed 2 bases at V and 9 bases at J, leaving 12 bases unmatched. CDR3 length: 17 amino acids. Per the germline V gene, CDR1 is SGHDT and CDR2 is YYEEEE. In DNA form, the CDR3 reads TGTGCCAGCAGCTTTAATTCCCGACTAGCGGGAGAGGCTGAGCAGTTCTTC. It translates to CASSFNSRLAGEAEQFF.

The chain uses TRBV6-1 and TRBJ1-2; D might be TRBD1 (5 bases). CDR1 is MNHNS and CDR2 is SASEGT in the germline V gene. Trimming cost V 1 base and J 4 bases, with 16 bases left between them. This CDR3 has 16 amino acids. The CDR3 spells CASSEDFRGVVYGYTF. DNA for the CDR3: TGTGCCAGCAGTGAAGACTTCAGAGGGGTTGTCTATGGCTACACCTTC.

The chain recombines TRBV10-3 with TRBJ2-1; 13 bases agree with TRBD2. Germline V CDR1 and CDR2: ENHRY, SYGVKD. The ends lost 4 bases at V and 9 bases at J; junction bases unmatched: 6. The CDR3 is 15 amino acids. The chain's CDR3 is CAISVGLAGLVEQFF. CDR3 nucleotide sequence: TGTGCCATCAGTGTGGGACTAGCGGGACTCGTTGAGCAGTTCTTC.

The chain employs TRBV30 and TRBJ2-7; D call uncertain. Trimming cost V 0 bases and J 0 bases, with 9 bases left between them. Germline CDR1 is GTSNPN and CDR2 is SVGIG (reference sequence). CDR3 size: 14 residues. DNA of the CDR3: TGTGCCTGGAGTGTATACCCCATCTCCTACGAGCAGTACTTC. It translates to CAWSVYPISYEQYF. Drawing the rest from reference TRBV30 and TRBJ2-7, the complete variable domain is SQTIHQWPATLVQPVGSPLSLECTVEGTSNPNLYWYRQAAGRGLQLLFYSVGIGQISSEVPQNLSASRPQDRQFILSSKKLLLSDSGFYLCAWSVYPISYEQYFGPGTRLTVT.

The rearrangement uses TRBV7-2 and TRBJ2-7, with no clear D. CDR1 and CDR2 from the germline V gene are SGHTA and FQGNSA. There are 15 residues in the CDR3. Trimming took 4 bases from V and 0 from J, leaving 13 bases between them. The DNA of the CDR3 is TGTGCCAGCAGCTCTCTATGGGCGGCCTCCTACGAGCAGTACTTC. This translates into CASSSLWAASYEQYF.

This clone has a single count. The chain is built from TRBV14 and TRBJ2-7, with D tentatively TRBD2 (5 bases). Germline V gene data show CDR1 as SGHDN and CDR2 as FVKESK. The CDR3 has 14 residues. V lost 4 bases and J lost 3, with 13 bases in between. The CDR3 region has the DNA TGTGCCAGCAGCCTTTCCGGGGTAGTCTACGAGCAGTACTTC. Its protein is CASSLSGVVYEQYF.

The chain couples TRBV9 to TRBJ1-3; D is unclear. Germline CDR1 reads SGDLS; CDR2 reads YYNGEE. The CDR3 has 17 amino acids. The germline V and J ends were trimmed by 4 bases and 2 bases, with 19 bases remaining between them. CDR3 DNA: TGTGCCAGCAGCCCCCAGAACGGCGGGGTCACTGGAAACACCATATATTTT. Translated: CASSPQNGGVTGNTIYF.

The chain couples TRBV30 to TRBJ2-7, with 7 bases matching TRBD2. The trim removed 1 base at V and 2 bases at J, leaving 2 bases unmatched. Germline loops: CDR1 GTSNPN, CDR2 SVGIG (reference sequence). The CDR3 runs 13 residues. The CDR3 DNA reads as TGTGCCTGGAGTGGGCTAGCGGCCTACGAGCAGTACTTC. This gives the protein CAWSGLAAYEQYF.

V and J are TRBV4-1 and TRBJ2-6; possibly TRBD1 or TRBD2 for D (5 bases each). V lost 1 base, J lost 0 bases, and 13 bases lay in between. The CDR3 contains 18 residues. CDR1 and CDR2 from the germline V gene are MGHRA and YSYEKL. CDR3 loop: CASSQGGLGFSGANVLTF. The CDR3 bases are TGCGCCAGCAGCCAAGGGGGGTTGGGGTTCTCTGGGGCCAACGTCCTGACTTTC.

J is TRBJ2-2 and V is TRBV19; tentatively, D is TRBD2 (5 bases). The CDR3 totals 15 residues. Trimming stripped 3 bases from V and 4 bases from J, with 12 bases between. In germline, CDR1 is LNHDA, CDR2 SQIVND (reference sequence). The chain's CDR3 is CASSIKRGSTGELFF. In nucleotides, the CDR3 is TGTGCCAGTAGTATCAAACGGGGAAGCACCGGGGAGCTGTTTTTT.

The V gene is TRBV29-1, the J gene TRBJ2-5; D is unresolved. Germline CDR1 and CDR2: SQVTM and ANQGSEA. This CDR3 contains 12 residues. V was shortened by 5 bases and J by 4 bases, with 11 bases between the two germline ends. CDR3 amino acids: CSVQGRIETQYF. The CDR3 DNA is TGCAGCGTTCAAGGACGCATAGAGACCCAGTACTTC.

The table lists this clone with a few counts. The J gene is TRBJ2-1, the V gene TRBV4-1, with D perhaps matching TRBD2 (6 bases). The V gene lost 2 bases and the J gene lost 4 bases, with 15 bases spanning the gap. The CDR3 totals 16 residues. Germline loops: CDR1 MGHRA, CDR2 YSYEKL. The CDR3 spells CASSQRRARSYNEQFF. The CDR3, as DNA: TGCGCCAGCAGCCAAAGGAGGGCTAGGAGTTACAATGAGCAGTTCTTC.

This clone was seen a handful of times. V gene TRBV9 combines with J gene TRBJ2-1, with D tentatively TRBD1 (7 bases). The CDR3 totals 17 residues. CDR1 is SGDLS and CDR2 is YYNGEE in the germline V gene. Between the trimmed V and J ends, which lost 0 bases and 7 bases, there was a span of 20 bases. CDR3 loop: CASSVDRGRKAGNEQFF. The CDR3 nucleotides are TGTGCCAGCAGCGTAGACAGGGGACGAAAGGCGGGGAATGAGCAGTTCTTC.

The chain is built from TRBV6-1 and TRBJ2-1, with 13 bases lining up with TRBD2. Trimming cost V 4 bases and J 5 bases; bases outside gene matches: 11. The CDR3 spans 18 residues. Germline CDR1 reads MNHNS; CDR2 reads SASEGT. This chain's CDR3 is CASSGTTRTSGRNNEQFF. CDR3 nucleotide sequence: TGTGCCAGCAGTGGCACAACTAGGACTAGCGGGAGAAACAATGAGCAGTTCTTC.

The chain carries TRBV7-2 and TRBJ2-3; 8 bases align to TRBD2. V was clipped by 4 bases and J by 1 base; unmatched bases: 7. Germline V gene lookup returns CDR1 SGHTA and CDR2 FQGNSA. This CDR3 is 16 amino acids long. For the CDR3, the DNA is TGTGCCAGCAGCTCGTTAAGCGGGAGAGGCACAGATACGCAGTATTTT. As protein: CASSSLSGRGTDTQYF.

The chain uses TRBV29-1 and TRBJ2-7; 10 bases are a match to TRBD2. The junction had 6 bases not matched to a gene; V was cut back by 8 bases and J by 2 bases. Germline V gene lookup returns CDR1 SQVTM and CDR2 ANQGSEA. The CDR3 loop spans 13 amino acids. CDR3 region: CSSQGLATYEQYF. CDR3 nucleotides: TGCAGCTCTCAGGGACTAGCGACCTACGAGCAGTACTTC.

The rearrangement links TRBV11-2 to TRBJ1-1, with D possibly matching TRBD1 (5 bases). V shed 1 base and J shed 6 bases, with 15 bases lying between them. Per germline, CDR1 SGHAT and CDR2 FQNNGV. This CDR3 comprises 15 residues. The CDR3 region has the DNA TGTGCCAGCAGCTTAGTGGGGTTTCCCAGGGCTGAAGCTTTCTTT. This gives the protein CASSLVGFPRAEAFF.